A single sample gave rise to the 25 T cell receptor beta chains below, sequenced in a study of cytomegalovirus exposure and HLA in healthy donors. 13 Jbeta primers and 60 Vbeta primers were used for the PCR. TCRdb's copy holds only in-frame clones and misses some; the assay was immunoSEQ multiplex PCR. The top ten clones hold 6.5% to 8.5% of a sample with roughly 110,000 clones, roughly 72% of them seen once. Sequences were obtained from PBMCs. Source of these receptors: a man aged 30 to 45 in good health and CMV-seronegative.

The rearrangement joins TRBV6-1 to TRBJ1-4; 10 bases align to TRBD1. J gave up 8 bases and V 4 bases, and 7 bases lay outside the gene matches. Germline CDR1 is MNHNS and CDR2 is SASEGT. The CDR3 has 15 residues. The CDR3 nucleotides are TGTGCCAGCAGTGGGTGGACAGGGGGAGTGGAAAAACTGTTTTTT. It yields the protein CASSGWTGGVEKLFF.

This clone came up many times. The chain carries TRBV19 and TRBJ2-3; 8 bases match TRBD1. V shed 8 bases, J shed 6 bases, and the junction held 7 bases outside the gene matches. This CDR3 has 13 residues. CDR1 is LNHDA and CDR2 is SQIVND in the germline V gene (reference sequence). This chain's CDR3 is CASWDRRQDTQYF. In DNA, the CDR3 is TGTGCCAGTTGGGACAGGAGGCAGGATACGCAGTATTTT.

The chain has TRBV19 and TRBJ1-1; 7 nucleotides align to TRBD1. Germline CDR1 and CDR2: LNHDA and SQIVND (reference sequence). The CDR3 is 17 residues long. V shed 6 bases, J shed 0 bases, and the junction held 13 bases outside the gene matches. DNA of the CDR3: TGTGCCAGTAGCCGGAACCGGGACAGAAGCGTGAACACTGAAGCTTTCTTT. It yields the protein CASSRNRDRSVNTEAFF.

V is TRBV5-1 and J is TRBJ1-1; D not certain. The CDR3 sequence is 13 residues long. V dropped 4 bases and J dropped 8 bases, with 15 bases sitting between them. Germline CDR1 reads SGHRS; CDR2 reads YFSETQ. Here the CDR3 reads CASSPQWVGEAFF. The CDR3 DNA reads as TGCGCCAGCAGCCCACAGTGGGTTGGGGAAGCTTTCTTT.

The table lists this clone with a count of one. This chain connects TRBV6-1 to TRBJ2-7; 8 bases fit TRBD2. This CDR3 is 15 amino acids long. V was clipped by 2 bases and J by 2 bases; unmatched bases: 5. Germline V gives CDR1 MNHNS, CDR2 SASEGT. CDR3 sequence (DNA): TGTGCCAGCAGTGAAATGCCAGCGGGAGCCTACGAGCAGTACTTC. Amino acid sequence: CASSEMPAGAYEQYF.

This chain joins TRBV6-1 and TRBJ1-5; 8 bases map to TRBD1. There are 14 residues in the CDR3. CDR1 is MNHNS and CDR2 is SASEGT in the germline V gene. V was clipped by 6 bases and J by 6 bases; unmatched bases: 7. The CDR3 protein is CASSAGGEGQPQHF. CDR3 bases: TGTGCCAGCAGCGCAGGGGGCGAAGGTCAGCCCCAGCATTTT.

This clone was recorded many times. The rearrangement uses TRBV4-2 and TRBJ2-3, with 9 nucleotides matching TRBD2. V was clipped by 1 base and J by 6 bases; unmatched bases: 8. The length of the CDR3 is 16 residues. Looked up from germline, CDR1 is LGHNA and CDR2 is YNFKEQ. The CDR3 coding sequence is TGTGCCAGCAGCCAAGCCGGGGGCGGGGGGGTGGATACGCAGTATTTT. It specifies CASSQAGGGGVDTQYF.

V is TRBV5-6 and J is TRBJ1-5, with D maybe TRBD1 (6 bases). The CDR3 contains 13 residues. Per the germline V gene, CDR1 is SGHDT and CDR2 is YYEEEE. The V end lost 3 bases, the J end lost 4 bases, and 8 bases lay between the germline ends. The chain's CDR3 is CASSYGTNQPQHF. The CDR3 region has the DNA TGTGCCAGCAGCTACGGGACAAATCAGCCCCAGCATTTT.

The chain couples TRBV27 to TRBJ1-6, with D unclear. There are 14 residues in the CDR3. Trimming took off 3 bases at V and 8 bases at J, with 11 bases between the two ends. The germline V gene encodes CDR1 MNHEY and CDR2 SMNVEV (reference sequence). CDR3 in DNA: TGTGCCAGCAGTTTCCGGCAGGCACATTCACCCCTCCACTTT. Translating gives CASSFRQAHSPLHF.

The V and J genes are TRBV4-1 and TRBJ2-3; 14 bases map to TRBD2. From germline, CDR1 is MGHRA and CDR2 YSYEKL. This CDR3 spans 18 amino acids. J gave up 4 bases and V 1 base, and 7 bases lay outside the gene matches. The CDR3: CASSQGPPTSGRADTQYF. CDR3 DNA sequence: TGCGCCAGCAGCCAAGGCCCCCCGACTAGCGGGAGGGCAGATACGCAGTATTTT.

V is TRBV12-1 and J is TRBJ2-4; the D call of TRBD2 is as the table states it, not checked on the DNA. TRBV12-1 is an annotated pseudogene. CDR3 length equals 18 residues. The CDR3 DNA sequence: TGTGCCAGCAGCTTTGAAATTCAGGAGGGGGGGGCCAAAAACATTCAGTACTTC. This translates into CASSFEIQEGGAKNIQYF.

The rearrangement uses TRBV7-3 and TRBJ2-1, with 13 bases fitting TRBD2. The germline gives CDR1 SGHTA, CDR2 FQGTGA. V shed 4 bases, J shed 4 bases, and the junction held 7 bases outside the gene matches. This CDR3 has 17 residues. The CDR3 here is CASSSTSGRAGYNEQFF. The CDR3 DNA reads as TGTGCCAGCAGCTCCACTAGCGGGAGGGCCGGGTACAATGAGCAGTTCTTC.

This chain joins TRBV5-1 and TRBJ2-5, with TRBD2 identical over 9 bases. The CDR3 spans 16 residues. V was clipped by 5 bases and J by 0 bases; unmatched bases: 8. CDR1 SGHRS and CDR2 YFSETQ come from the germline V gene. CDR3 DNA: TGCGCCAGCAGTAGTAGCGGGGGAGCGTACCAAGAGACCCAGTACTTC. Encoded protein: CASSSSGGAYQETQYF.

The genes are TRBV4-1 and TRBJ2-2; TRBD2 is a possible D gene (5 bases). Germline V gene data show CDR1 as MGHRA and CDR2 as YSYEKL. V was pared by 4 bases and J by 1 base, with 16 bases between. The CDR3 covers 17 residues. The CDR3 nucleotides read TGCGCCAGCAGCCGCGTCCCTCCTAGCCAGAACACCGGGGAGCTGTTTTTT. Translation gives CASSRVPPSQNTGELFF.

The chain recombines TRBV2 with TRBJ2-5; possible D gene TRBD2, 7 bases. V was pared by 6 bases and J by 4 bases, with 18 bases between. Germline-derived CDR1 and CDR2 are SNHLY and FYNNEI. This CDR3 has 15 residues. The CDR3 sequence is CASRMGGGMGETQYF. The CDR3 DNA reads as TGTGCCAGCAGGATGGGCGGGGGCATGGGAGAGACCCAGTACTTC.

The V and J genes are TRBV6-6 and TRBJ2-2, with D maybe TRBD1 (6 bases). The CDR3 consists of 15 residues. V lost 6 bases to trimming and J lost 2 bases, with 13 bases between them. Germline CDR1 reads MNHNY; CDR2 reads SVGAGI (reference sequence). CDR3: CASSRDRTNTGELFF. The CDR3 nucleotides read TGTGCCAGCAGCCGCGACAGGACCAACACCGGGGAGCTGTTTTTT.

This chain links TRBV7-8 with TRBJ2-7, with 13 bases fitting TRBD2. Trimming took 3 bases from V and 2 from J; bases not matched to a gene: 10. Germline loops: CDR1 SGHVS, CDR2 FQNEAQ. CDR3 length: 18 residues. CDR3 bases: TGTGCCAGCAGCTTCCCCGGGACTAGCGGGATCGGCACCTACGAGCAGTACTTC. It yields the protein CASSFPGTSGIGTYEQYF.

A note on this clone: Other DNA sequences in the same sample also yield this CDR3. This sequence joins TRBV9 and TRBJ2-1, with 7 bases lining up with TRBD2. The CDR3 length is 15 residues. Looked up from germline, CDR1 is SGDLS and CDR2 is YYNGEE. The J segment lost 4 bases and the V segment lost 0 bases, leaving 4 bases of the junction unmatched. The CDR3 nucleotides are TGTGCCAGCAGCGTAGCTGGCGGGGGATACAATGAGCAGTTCTTC. It translates to CASSVAGGGYNEQFF.

The chain recombines TRBV5-1 with TRBJ2-1; 8 bases match TRBD2. This CDR3 spans 17 amino acids. The trim removed 4 bases at V and 2 bases at J, leaving 11 bases unmatched. Germline CDR1 SGHRS, CDR2 YFSETQ. CDR3 region: CASSPDTTGGTYNEQFF. CDR3 in DNA: TGCGCCAGCAGCCCTGATACCACGGGGGGGACCTACAATGAGCAGTTCTTC.

This rearrangement joins TRBV5-6 to TRBJ2-3; 10 positions agree with TRBD1. CDR3 length: 15 amino acids. Losses at the gene ends were 4 bases for V and 2 bases for J; bases not matched to a gene: 4. Germline assignment: CDR1 SGHDT and CDR2 YYEEEE. The CDR3 nucleotides read TGTGCCAGCAGCCGGGACAGGGGCGCCACAGATACGCAGTATTTT. Protein: CASSRDRGATDTQYF.

This clone was recorded a few times. This chain uses TRBV29-1 with TRBJ2-1, with D tentatively TRBD2 (6 bases). V lost 4 bases and J lost 6, with 16 bases in between. Germline V gene lookup returns CDR1 SQVTM and CDR2 ANQGSEA. The CDR3 has 14 amino acids. The CDR3 is CSVVRQEGINEQFF. CDR3 nucleotide sequence: TGCAGCGTTGTGAGGCAGGAGGGTATCAATGAGCAGTTCTTC.

The chain carries TRBV5-1 and TRBJ1-2; D may be TRBD1 (5 bases). The ends were cut back, 6 bases at V and 4 bases at J, with 16 bases in the middle. CDR3 length: 14 residues. In germline, CDR1 is SGHRS, CDR2 YFSETQ. The CDR3 here is CASTPQGETYGYTF. The CDR3 nucleotides read TGCGCCAGCACCCCACAAGGGGAAACCTATGGCTACACCTTC.

The rearrangement links TRBV28 to TRBJ2-3; TRBD2 matches 10 bases. The germline CDR1 and CDR2 sequences are MDHEN and SYDVKM. The CDR3 is 17 residues long. Unmatched junction bases numbered 11, after V lost 6 bases and J lost 2 bases. The CDR3 DNA reads as TGTGCCAGCAGATCTATTCGACTAGCGGGCTACACAGATACGCAGTATTTT. Encoded protein: CASRSIRLAGYTDTQYF.

The V call is TRBV4-2, the J call TRBJ2-5, with 8 bases identical to TRBD1. V gave up 1 base and J gave up 4 bases; unmatched junction bases: 8. Germline CDR1 and CDR2: LGHNA and YNFKEQ. This CDR3 comprises 16 residues. CDR3 nucleotides: TGTGCCAGCAGCCAAGTATGGCAGGGGGCTGGAGAGACCCAGTACTTC. It yields the protein CASSQVWQGAGETQYF.

This chain connects TRBV7-9 to TRBJ2-3; 11 bases line up with TRBD2. With 5 bases clipped from V and 0 bases from J, the junction kept 10 bases outside the gene matches. Germline V gene lookup returns CDR1 SEHNR and CDR2 FQNEAQ (reference sequence). The CDR3 is 18 residues long. This CDR3 is CASSRGLAGPPSTDTQYF. In DNA form, the CDR3 reads TGTGCCAGCAGCCGCGGACTAGCGGGCCCACCAAGCACAGATACGCAGTATTTT.